This TCR beta chain was identified in a study of beta chain features in type 1 diabetes. Expressed TCRB transcripts were sequenced because the entire RNA isolate underwent reverse transcription. Repertoires were generated with immunoSEQ multiplex PCR, while TCRdb's copy carries only in-frame clones and drops some. The sample consists of about 150,000 clones, roughly 8.1% of them appearing once. The sample taken for sequencing was central memory CD4+ T cells from blood. The source is a man aged 18 to 30 in good health.

This CDR3 is CSVDGAWGGLNEQFF. CDR3 DNA: TGCAGCGTTGACGGGGCCTGGGGGGGCCTCAATGAGCAGTTCTTC. This chain uses TRBV29-1 with TRBJ2-1, with D perhaps matching TRBD2 (7 bases). Trimming took 3 bases from V and 6 from J, leaving 18 bases between them. Germline CDR1 reads SQVTM; CDR2 reads ANQGSEA. This CDR3 comprises 15 residues.